The 20 T cell receptor beta chains below all came from one sample that was sequenced in a study of blood T cells in healthy people across ages. For the second PCR, which ran for about 7 to 11 cycles, a sample-barcoded 5' primer and a J-beta primer mix were used. TCRdb re-analysed the 5' RACE reads in MiXCR, keeping a single row per CDR3 protein. This sample has fewer than 1,000,000 distinct CDR3 sequences, with about 47% found just once. The sequencing input was blood. The receptors come from a man older than 75 in good health.

Of note for this clonotype: One base away lies a much larger clone, so this may be a sequencing read error. The V call is TRBV10-3, the J call TRBJ2-7; 7 bases align to TRBD1. CDR3 size: 13 residues. CDR1 is ENHRY and CDR2 is SYGVKD in the germline V gene. The CDR3 here is CAISRDSSYEQCF. The CDR3 nucleotides read TGTGCCATCAGTAGGGACAGCTCCTACGAGCAGTGCTTC.

The chain joins TRBV7-9 to TRBJ2-1, with D possibly TRBD2 on 5 matching bases. Judging by the DNA end, TRBJ2-7 fits better; the J call may be wrong. This CDR3 contains 14 residues. CDR1 and CDR2 from the germline V gene are SEHNR and FQNEAQ (reference sequence). CDR3: CASTYMGSYNEQYF. The CDR3 DNA reads TGTGCCAGCACCTACATGGGGAGTTACAATGAGCAGTACTTC.

The genes are TRBV20-1 and TRBJ2-7, with 10 bases lining up with TRBD2. The CDR3 runs to 15 residues. The germline V gene has CDR1 DFQATT and CDR2 SNEGSKA (reference sequence). V was clipped by 2 bases and J by 3 bases; unmatched bases: 7. CDR3 residues: CSARSASGSHYEQYF. CDR3 coding DNA: TGCAGTGCTAGATCCGCTAGCGGGAGTCACTACGAGCAGTACTTC.

The CDR3 sequence: CSVVTGGNTEAFF. CDR3 bases: TGCAGCGTTGTAACAGGGGGAAACACTGAAGCTTTCTTT. V is TRBV29-1 and J is TRBJ1-1, with 8 bases fitting TRBD1. This CDR3 has 13 residues. Trimming took 4 bases from V and 2 from J; bases not matched to a gene: 3. The germline gives CDR1 SQVTM, CDR2 ANQGSEA.

The chain employs TRBV5-4 and TRBJ2-3; no clear D gene. V dropped 5 bases and J dropped 0 bases, with 10 bases sitting between them. The germline V gene has CDR1 SGHNT and CDR2 YYREEE (reference sequence). This CDR3 contains 14 residues. CDR3 sequence (DNA): TGTGCCAGCAGTCTGGACCATAGCACAGATACGCAGTATTTT. Translation: CASSLDHSTDTQYF.

The chain combines TRBV20-1 with TRBJ1-2; 8 nucleotides line up with TRBD1. J gave up 6 bases and V 3 bases, and 12 bases lay outside the gene matches. The CDR3 totals 15 residues. Per the germline V gene, CDR1 is DFQATT and CDR2 is SNEGSKA (reference sequence). The CDR3 reads CSASGAAGGDDGYTF. CDR3 DNA: TGCAGTGCTAGTGGCGCGGCAGGGGGCGATGATGGCTACACCTTC.

This clonotype was seen a few times. The chain is built from TRBV10-1 and TRBJ2-3; a weak D match, TRBD1 (5 bases). V lost 0 bases and J lost 6, with 10 bases in between. Looked up from germline, CDR1 is WNHNN and CDR2 is SYGVQD (reference sequence). The CDR3 loop spans 14 amino acids. CDR3 nucleotides: TGCGCCAGCAGTGAGTCAAGGGGCCCCGATACGCAGTATTTT. Amino acid sequence: CASSESRGPDTQYF.

This clonotype was counted between two and nine times. The chain couples TRBV12-3 or TRBV12-4 to TRBJ2-7; 8 nucleotides agree with TRBD2. V trimming: 6 bases; J trimming: 6 bases; junction bases outside the gene matches: 7. This CDR3 has 13 amino acids. CDR3 loop: CASSPRLAFEQYF. In nucleotides, the CDR3 is TGTGCCAGCAGCCCCAGACTAGCGTTCGAGCAGTACTTC.

In this sample, this clonotype turned up a few times. This chain joins TRBV7-9 and TRBJ2-3, with D maybe TRBD2 (6 bases). The CDR3 spans 15 residues. The germline V gene encodes CDR1 SEHNR and CDR2 FQNEAQ (reference sequence). Deletions cut 3 bases from V and 4 bases from J, with 14 bases between. Here the CDR3 DNA reads TGTGCCAGCAGCTTGGGCGGAGGAGGGGCAGATACGCAGTATTTT. This encodes CASSLGGGGADTQYF.

This clonotype appeared a few times. V usage is TRBV6-2 or TRBV6-3 and J usage is TRBJ2-5; D uncertain. The CDR3 extends over 16 amino acids. V lost 1 base to trimming and J lost 2 bases, with 14 bases between them. From germline, CDR1 is MNHEY and CDR2 SVGEGT. The CDR3 reads CASSYFLRQKQETQYF. The DNA for the CDR3 is TGTGCCAGCAGTTACTTCTTACGGCAAAAACAAGAGACCCAGTACTTC.

This clonotype was detected only a few times. The rearrangement joins TRBV7-3 to TRBJ2-3, with D hard to call. The CDR3 consists of 13 residues. The germline V gene has CDR1 SGHTA and CDR2 FQGTGA. V lost 3 bases to trimming and J lost 3 bases, with 7 bases between them. Written as DNA, the CDR3 is TGTGCCAGCAGCTTTCAGGTGACAGATACGCAGTATTTT. Amino acids: CASSFQVTDTQYF.

This clonotype was counted only a few times. V is TRBV9 and J is TRBJ2-7, with D perhaps matching TRBD1 (6 bases). The CDR3 is 15 amino acids. Germline V CDR1 and CDR2: SGDLS, YYNGEE. Trimming took off 0 bases at V and 0 bases at J, with 10 bases between the two ends. The DNA of the CDR3 is TGTGCCAGCAGCGTAGATGGGACACCCTCCTACGAGCAGTACTTC. This gives the protein CASSVDGTPSYEQYF. The full variable domain, rest sourced from reference TRBV9 and TRBJ2-7, is DSGVTQTPKHLITATGQRVTLRCSPRSGDLSVYWYQQSLDQGLQFLIQYYNGEERAKGNILERFSAQQFPDLHSELNLSSLELGDSALYFCASSVDGTPSYEQYFGPGTRLTVT.

V and J are TRBV7-9 and TRBJ1-1; 7 bases are a match to TRBD1. Trimming took 5 bases from V and 1 from J; bases not matched to a gene: 16. CDR3 length: 18 residues. Germline CDR1 is SEHNR and CDR2 is FQNEAQ (reference sequence). CDR3 nucleotides: TGTGCCAGCAGCCCGCGACTCCGGGACAGAAGACCGAACACTGAAGCTTTCTTT. Translating it yields CASSPRLRDRRPNTEAFF.

This clonotype occurred a few times. The V and J genes are TRBV20-1 and TRBJ2-3; D possibly corresponds to TRBD2 (5 bases). Trimming removed 0 bases at V and 7 bases at J, with 23 bases between. There are 17 residues in the CDR3. CDR1 is DFQATT, CDR2 SNEGSKA, per germline (reference sequence). The CDR3 nucleotides are TGCAGTGCTAGAGAGACGATCGGCGGGCCCCTATCACATACGCAGTATTTT. Its translation is CSARETIGGPLSHTQYF.

This clonotype was counted a few times. This rearrangement joins TRBV27 to TRBJ2-7; 7 bases are shared with TRBD2. CDR3 length equals 15 residues. CDR1 and CDR2 from the germline V gene are MNHEY and SMNVEV (reference sequence). The V and J ends lost 5 bases and 1 base, in that order; junction bases with no gene match: 8. The CDR3 DNA reads TGTGCCAGCAGTAAATTTAGCGGGCCATCCTACGAGCAGTACTTC. As protein: CASSKFSGPSYEQYF.

This chain connects TRBV29-1 to TRBJ1-1, with 8 bases aligning to TRBD1. Trimming at V came to 6 bases and at J to 4 bases, leaving 7 bases not matched to a gene. The CDR3 loop spans 13 amino acids. Per the germline V gene, CDR1 is SQVTM and CDR2 is ANQGSEA. Here the CDR3 reads CSVRTGMGTEAFF. In DNA, the CDR3 is TGCAGCGTGAGGACAGGGATGGGCACTGAAGCTTTCTTT.

The chain joins TRBV6-6 to TRBJ2-5; 7 bases align to TRBD1. TRBJ2-7 matches the DNA end more closely, so the J call is doubtful. In germline, CDR1 is MNHNY, CDR2 SVGAGI (reference sequence). The CDR3 has 12 residues. The CDR3 coding sequence is TGTGCCAGCAGTCAACAGGGGAACGAGCAGTACTTC. Protein sequence: CASSQQGNEQYF.

The rearrangement uses TRBV4-1 and TRBJ1-2, with 11 bases fitting TRBD1. The V and J ends lost 5 bases and 4 bases, in that order; junction bases with no gene match: 6. The germline CDR1 and CDR2 sequences are MGHRA and YSYEKL. The CDR3 is 15 residues long. The CDR3 nucleotides read TGCGCCAGCAGCGAACCGGGACAGGGGGTCTATGGCTACACCTTC. It specifies CASSEPGQGVYGYTF.

The V call is TRBV6-2 or TRBV6-3, the J call TRBJ1-4; possibly TRBD1 for D (6 bases). CDR1 is MNHEY and CDR2 is SVGEGT in the germline V gene. This CDR3 is 15 amino acids long. The V and J ends lost 6 bases and 5 bases respectively, with 16 bases between them. The CDR3 reads CASRYGQTKNEKLFF. CDR3 sequence (DNA): TGTGCCAGCAGATACGGACAGACCAAAAATGAAAAACTGTTTTTT.

In its sample, this clonotype ranks as medium-sized (0.01 to 0.1%). The rearrangement uses TRBV20-1 and TRBJ2-1; D call uncertain. There are 16 residues in the CDR3. Germline CDR1 and CDR2: DFQATT and SNEGSKA (reference sequence). V was shortened by 1 base and J by 7 bases, with 20 bases between the two germline ends. CDR3 region: CSARGSDPSAQNEQFF. In DNA, the CDR3 is TGCAGTGCTAGAGGGTCGGACCCTTCGGCTCAAAATGAGCAGTTCTTC.